Below, one T cell receptor (beta chain) is given with its context. Its antigen remains unidentified. Repertoires were generated with immunoSEQ multiplex PCR, while TCRdb's copy carries only in-frame clones and drops some. The repertoire holds over 120,000 clones, with just under 95% as singletons. In germline, CDR1 is SGHTA, CDR2 FQGNSA. V lost 3 bases and J 1 base, leaving 11 bases between the germline ends. The CDR3 is made up of 15 amino acids. This entry is derived from a study of T cell responses to AZD1222 COVID-19 vaccine. Study-wide findings and caveats: Among those given AZD1222, only five or six were seropositive at baseline. After two AZD1222 doses, spike-specific TCR breadth and depth rose versus day 0.

The clonotype originates from an adult who had recovered from COVID-19. Sequenced material: peripheral blood, taken after recovery from COVID-19. The chain is built from TRBV7-2 and TRBJ2-3; D is possibly TRBD2 (6 bases). The chain's CDR3 is CASSLTGVRTDTQYF. The CDR3 DNA follows: TGTGCCAGCAGCTTGACGGGAGTTCGCACAGATACGCAGTATTTT.